What follows are 20 T cell receptor beta chains derived from one specimen sequenced in a study of blood T cell repertoires in COVID-19. Using immunoSEQ multiplex PCR, the repertoire was profiled, and TCRdb retains in-frame clones only, with some absent. The repertoire holds under 130,000 clones, about three quarters seen once, with less than 6.5% in the top ten. The sequenced material came from peripheral blood. Source of these receptors: a man older than 75 with acute or convalescent COVID-19.

V and J are TRBV6-5 and TRBJ2-7; 7 positions match TRBD1. The CDR3 has 13 amino acids. From germline, CDR1 is MNHEY and CDR2 SVGAGI. V lost 6 bases and J lost 6; bases outside the gene matches: 8. The CDR3 sequence is CASRRTGVSEQYF. The CDR3, as DNA: TGTGCCAGCAGGCGGACAGGTGTTAGCGAGCAGTACTTC.

About this clone itself: A read error may account for a junction end that differs from germline. This rearrangement joins TRBV5-4 to TRBJ2-5; 7 nucleotides agree with TRBD1. In germline, CDR1 is SGHNT, CDR2 YYREEE (reference sequence). CDR3 size: 14 residues. For the CDR3, the DNA is TGTGCCAGCAGTTTGGACAGGTACCAAGAGACCCAGTACTTC. It is translated as CASSLDRYQETQYF.

The chain recombines TRBV28 with TRBJ2-3; 13 positions agree with TRBD2. The CDR3 runs 15 residues. Trimming took 10 bases from V and 2 from J; bases not matched to a gene: 6. The germline V gene encodes CDR1 MDHEN and CDR2 SYDVKM. The CDR3 region has the DNA TGTGCCACCCTACTAGCGGGGGGGAACACAGATACGCAGTATTTT. Protein sequence: CATLLAGGNTDTQYF. Using reference TRBV28 and TRBJ2-3 for the parts outside the CDR3, the full variable domain is DVKVTQSSRYLVKRTGEKVFLECVQDMDHENMFWYRQDPGLGLRLIYFSYDVKMKEKGDIPEGYSVSREKKERFSLILESASTNQTSMYLCATLLAGGNTDTQYFGPGTRLTVL.

This chain connects TRBV6-2 or TRBV6-3 to TRBJ2-7, with D perhaps TRBD2 (6 bases). V gave up 2 bases and J gave up 5 bases, with 10 bases separating them. The CDR3 totals 13 residues. Germline CDR1 MNHEY, CDR2 SVGEGT. The CDR3 is CASSYDGEDEQYF. CDR3 bases: TGTGCCAGCAGTTACGATGGGGAGGACGAGCAGTACTTC.

Points on this clone: This same CDR3 is encoded by further DNA sequences in the sample. The chain carries TRBV4-1 and TRBJ1-2; 7 bases agree with TRBD1. This CDR3 comprises 14 residues. With 3 bases clipped from V and 6 bases from J, the junction kept 7 bases outside the gene matches. Germline V lookup: CDR1 MGHRA, CDR2 YSYEKL. The CDR3 coding sequence is TGCGCCAGCAGCCAGGTCCGGGACAGACATGGCTACACCTTC. Its translation is CASSQVRDRHGYTF.

As to this clone: The junction departs from germline at one end; a sequencing error may be responsible. This chain links TRBV7-3 with TRBJ2-1; a possible D gene is TRBD2 (7 bases). Germline CDR1 and CDR2: SGHTA and FQGTGA. The CDR3 has 18 amino acids. This chain's CDR3 is CASSLTVGARLAANEQFF. The CDR3 DNA sequence: TGTGCCAGCAGCCTAACAGTGGGGGCGAGACTAGCAGCCAATGAGCAGTTCTTC.

CDR3 in amino acids: CASSLTGILYTEAFF. As DNA, the CDR3 is TGTGCCAGCAGTTTAACGGGGATTCTGTACACTGAAGCTTTCTTT. This chain joins TRBV27 and TRBJ1-1; D remains unclear. The V and J ends lost 2 bases and 3 bases respectively, with 13 bases between them. There are 15 residues in the CDR3. Germline V gene sequence: CDR1 MNHEY, CDR2 SMNVEV (reference sequence).

This chain uses TRBV2 with TRBJ2-2; D remains unclear. With 6 bases removed from V and 7 bases from J, the gap between germline ends came to 12 bases. The CDR3 is 13 residues long. CDR1 and CDR2 from the germline V gene are SNHLY and FYNNEI. The CDR3 nucleotides read TGTGCCAGCAGGGGCCCCACGGACGGGGAGCTGTTTTTT. Protein product: CASRGPTDGELFF. The entire variable domain, with the rest obtained from reference TRBV2 and TRBJ2-2, is as follows: EPEVTQTPSHQVTQMGQEVILRCVPISNHLYFYWYRQILGQKVEFLVSFYNNEISEKSEIFDDQFSVERPDGSNFTLKIRSTKLEDSAMYFCASRGPTDGELFFGEGSRLTVL.

This sequence joins TRBV5-1 and TRBJ2-1; 10 bases map to TRBD2. There are 15 residues in the CDR3. Germline loops: CDR1 SGHRS, CDR2 YFSETQ. Trimming cost V 4 bases and J 4 bases; bases outside gene matches: 5. As DNA, the CDR3 is TGCGCCAGCAGCGCCCTAGCGGGAGCGTACAATGAGCAGTTCTTC. This translates into CASSALAGAYNEQFF.

J is TRBJ2-7 and V is TRBV28; 8 bases align to TRBD1. CDR1 is MDHEN and CDR2 is SYDVKM in the germline V gene. This CDR3 has 14 residues. The V gene end was trimmed by 7 bases and the J gene end by 0 bases; junction bases not matched to a gene: 5. The CDR3 loop reads CASKNRGISYEQYF. DNA for the CDR3: TGTGCCAGCAAAAACAGGGGGATCTCCTACGAGCAGTACTTC.

The rearrangement links TRBV7-9 to TRBJ2-2; TRBD1 might be the D (6 bases). The germline V and J ends were trimmed by 3 bases and 2 bases, with 10 bases remaining between them. CDR1 is SEHNR and CDR2 is FQNEAQ in the germline V gene (reference sequence). There are 15 residues in the CDR3. DNA for the CDR3: TGTGCCAGCAGCTTTTGGACAGCAAACACCGGGGAGCTGTTTTTT. Protein: CASSFWTANTGELFF.

J is TRBJ1-1 and V is TRBV2, with D hard to call. Trimming took 6 bases from V and 5 from J, leaving 13 bases between them. Germline CDR1 and CDR2: SNHLY and FYNNEI. This CDR3 has 13 amino acids. CDR3 coding DNA: TGTGCCAGCAGGGCGGACGGGGATACTGAAGCTTTCTTT. Residues: CASRADGDTEAFF.

The V call is TRBV19, the J call TRBJ2-7; 9 bases align to TRBD1. The CDR3 length is 15 residues. Germline-derived CDR1 and CDR2 are LNHDA and SQIVND (reference sequence). V trimming: 1 base; J trimming: 5 bases; junction bases outside the gene matches: 6. The CDR3 region is CASSIGTGVRDEQYF. CDR3 in DNA: TGTGCCAGTAGTATAGGGACAGGGGTACGGGACGAGCAGTACTTC.

This clone was seen a few times. This rearrangement joins TRBV5-4 to TRBJ2-1; TRBD2 agrees at 7 bases. V lost 0 bases and J lost 5; bases outside the gene matches: 8. The CDR3 is 16 residues long. Germline V gene sequence: CDR1 SGHNT, CDR2 YYREEE (reference sequence). The chain's CDR3 is CASSLGGRGGDNEQFF. The CDR3 DNA follows: TGTGCCAGCAGCTTGGGGGGCCGTGGGGGGGACAATGAGCAGTTCTTC.

The chain couples TRBV19 to TRBJ1-4; 7 bases map to TRBD1. V was pared by 4 bases and J by 8 bases, with 10 bases of the junction left unmatched. Germline-derived CDR1 and CDR2 are LNHDA and SQIVND (reference sequence). The CDR3 extends over 15 amino acids. The CDR3 DNA reads as TGTGCCAGTAGTACTTGGGACAGCCCGGACGAAAAACTGTTTTTT. Amino acids: CASSTWDSPDEKLFF.

The V call is TRBV11-2, the J call TRBJ1-1; TRBD1 is a possible D gene (5 bases). The CDR3 covers 14 residues. Germline CDR1 is SGHAT and CDR2 is FQNNGV. With 5 bases removed from V and 2 bases from J, the gap between germline ends came to 12 bases. The CDR3 spells CASSGRVVNTEAFF. In nucleotides, the CDR3 is TGTGCCAGCAGCGGCAGGGTCGTTAACACTGAAGCTTTCTTT.

This chain links TRBV7-3 with TRBJ1-2; TRBD1 is a possible D gene (5 bases). CDR3 length: 13 residues. Trimming left V 4 bases short and J 7 bases short, with 13 bases between. Germline values: CDR1 SGHTA, CDR2 FQGTGA. The CDR3 coding sequence is TGTGCCAGCAGCTCGAAGGGAGGGGTTGGCTACACCTTC. Its translation: CASSSKGGVGYTF.

The chain employs TRBV11-3 and TRBJ2-5; TRBD2 is a possible D gene (5 bases). The germline CDR1 and CDR2 sequences are SGHNT and YENEEA. This CDR3 is 13 amino acids long. Trimming took 1 base from V and 5 from J, leaving 8 bases between them. The CDR3 protein is CASSLGGSETQYF. CDR3 coding DNA: TGTGCCAGCAGCTTAGGAGGGAGTGAGACCCAGTACTTC. The full variable domain, completed using reference TRBV11-3 and TRBJ2-5, is EAGVVQSPRYKIIEKKQPVAFWCNPISGHNTLYWYLQNLGQGPELLIRYENEEAVDDSQLPKDRFSAERLKGVDSTLKIQPAELGDSAVYLCASSLGGSETQYFGPGTRLLVL.

V is TRBV18 and J is TRBJ2-5; maybe TRBD2 (6 bases). The CDR3 has 15 amino acids. V lost 5 bases and J lost 5, with 18 bases in between. Germline V gene sequence: CDR1 KGHSH, CDR2 LQKENI. Written as DNA, the CDR3 is TGTGCCAGCTCAGGAGGTTCCGGGGGACGGGAGACCCAGTACTTC. Translated, it gives CASSGGSGGRETQYF.

Notes on this clone: At one end, the junction sequence differs from germline, possibly due to a read error. The chain couples TRBV19 to TRBJ1-1; D not resolved. The length of the CDR3 is 13 residues. In germline, CDR1 is LNHDA, CDR2 SQIVND (reference sequence). The CDR3 loop is CASSPRISSASSF. In DNA, the CDR3 is TGTGCCAGTAGTCCGAGGATCTCGTCGGCTTCGTCTTTT.